The 9 T cell receptor beta chains below come from one sample, sequenced in a study of beta chain features in type 1 diabetes. These receptors lack a known antigen. The entirety of the isolated RNA underwent reverse transcription, so expressed TCRB transcripts were sequenced. TCRdb keeps only in-frame clones here, not all; method: immunoSEQ multiplex PCR. The sample records about 240,000 clones, 14% being singletons. Points from the study as a whole: The study found moderately but significantly shorter TCRB CDR3s in all four CD4+ subsets of Type 1 diabetes patients.

Specimen: naive CD4+ T cells from blood. Receptors originate from a man aged 25-45 years with type 1 diabetes.

This clone showed up just a few times. The CDR3 DNA sequence: TGTGCCAAAAGGGGAAGGAACGAGCAGTACTTC. Protein sequence: CAKRGRNEQYF. This chain links TRBV6-5 with TRBJ2-7, with a tentative D call TRBD1 (5 bases). Germline CDR1 reads MNHEY; CDR2 reads SVGAGI. Deletions cut 10 bases from V and 5 bases from J, with 12 bases between. There are 11 residues in the CDR3.

This rearrangement joins TRBV6-1 to TRBJ1-2, with TRBD1 as a possible D gene (6 bases). This CDR3 is 14 amino acids long. The germline CDR1 and CDR2 sequences are MNHNS and SASEGT. The V gene lost 4 bases and the J gene lost 5 bases, with 14 bases spanning the gap. In DNA, the CDR3 is TGTGCCAGCAGTGCAGGGGATCCCATATATGGCTACACCTTC. It yields the protein CASSAGDPIYGYTF.

The gene calls are TRBV9 and TRBJ1-2; D is perhaps TRBD1 (5 bases). The CDR3 totals 16 residues. CDR1 is SGDLS and CDR2 is YYNGEE in the germline V gene. V dropped 0 bases and J dropped 7 bases, with 19 bases sitting between them. The CDR3 is CASSVDPRGGLFGYTF. In DNA form, the CDR3 reads TGTGCCAGCAGCGTAGATCCCCGGGGGGGTCTTTTTGGCTACACCTTC.

This clone was recorded a few times. The V gene is TRBV11-2, the J gene TRBJ1-2; weak D call: TRBD1 (5 bases). V lost 6 bases and J lost 0, with 14 bases in between. CDR1 is SGHAT, CDR2 FQNNGV, per germline. This CDR3 has 15 residues. The CDR3 DNA sequence: TGTGCCAGCAGGGCGTGGGGCACCCCTAACTATGGCTACACCTTC. Its protein is CASRAWGTPNYGYTF.

This clone was seen only a few times. The V and J genes are TRBV6-5 and TRBJ2-7; TRBD2 is a possible D gene (6 bases). The CDR3 is made up of 14 amino acids. Germline loops: CDR1 MNHEY, CDR2 SVGAGI. V lost 4 bases, J lost 0 bases, and 10 bases lay in between. The CDR3 region has the DNA TGTGCCAGCAGTTCCCCGGGGGACTCCTACGAGCAGTACTTC. The encoded protein is CASSSPGDSYEQYF.

The chain combines TRBV7-2 with TRBJ1-5; D remains unclear. The CDR3 is 13 residues long. Trimming removed 5 bases at V and 4 bases at J, with 9 bases between. Germline values: CDR1 SGHTA, CDR2 FQGNSA. In DNA, the CDR3 is TGTGCCAGCAGCCCTCAGGTTAATCAGCCCCAGCATTTT. This translates into CASSPQVNQPQHF.

This clone was seen a few times. CDR3 in amino acids: CASSFGTGINQPQHF. In nucleotides, the CDR3 is TGTGCCAGCAGTTTCGGGACAGGGATAAATCAGCCCCAGCATTTT. The J gene is TRBJ1-5, the V gene TRBV28, with 9 bases identical to TRBD1. V shed 3 bases, J shed 4 bases, and the junction held 4 bases outside the gene matches. This CDR3 region has 15 residues. Per the germline V gene, CDR1 is MDHEN and CDR2 is SYDVKM.

A few counts support this clone. The chain combines TRBV19 with TRBJ2-1; 12 bases line up with TRBD2. This CDR3 has 13 amino acids. Germline V gives CDR1 LNHDA, CDR2 SQIVND (reference sequence). V lost 6 bases, J lost 8 bases, and 2 bases stayed unmatched. The CDR3 region is CASRLAGGDEQFF. CDR3 nucleotides: TGTGCCAGTAGACTAGCGGGGGGTGATGAGCAGTTCTTC.

The V call is TRBV2, the J call TRBJ2-3, with D unresolved. Germline CDR1 and CDR2: SNHLY and FYNNEI. This CDR3 has 15 residues. The V end was cut by 1 base, the J end by 1 base, with 9 bases between. The CDR3: CASSEDRHGTDTQYF. As DNA, the CDR3 is TGTGCCAGCAGTGAAGACCGACACGGCACAGATACGCAGTATTTT.